This T cell receptor (beta chain) was recorded in a study of blood T cell repertoires in COVID-19. The wider study: COVID-19 samples, acute and convalescent, were from the United States, Italy and Spain. T cells, B-cell-depleted T cells, or PBMCs supplied cDNA or gDNA.

Repertoires were generated with immunoSEQ multiplex PCR, while TCRdb's copy carries only in-frame clones and drops some. Of hundreds of thousands of clones in the sample, around four fifths were seen once. Losses at the gene ends were 6 bases for V and 4 bases for J; bases not matched to a gene: 3. The CDR3 length is 15 residues. The germline CDR1 and CDR2 sequences are MRHNA and SNTAGT. This sequence was found in a woman aged 50 to 60 with active or convalescent COVID-19. The rearrangement uses TRBV6-4 and TRBJ2-2; 12 bases are shared with TRBD2. The sequencing input was peripheral blood. CDR3 amino acids: CASSGLAGPTGELFF. CDR3 bases: TGTGCCAGCAGCGGACTAGCGGGGCCCACCGGGGAGCTGTTTTTT.